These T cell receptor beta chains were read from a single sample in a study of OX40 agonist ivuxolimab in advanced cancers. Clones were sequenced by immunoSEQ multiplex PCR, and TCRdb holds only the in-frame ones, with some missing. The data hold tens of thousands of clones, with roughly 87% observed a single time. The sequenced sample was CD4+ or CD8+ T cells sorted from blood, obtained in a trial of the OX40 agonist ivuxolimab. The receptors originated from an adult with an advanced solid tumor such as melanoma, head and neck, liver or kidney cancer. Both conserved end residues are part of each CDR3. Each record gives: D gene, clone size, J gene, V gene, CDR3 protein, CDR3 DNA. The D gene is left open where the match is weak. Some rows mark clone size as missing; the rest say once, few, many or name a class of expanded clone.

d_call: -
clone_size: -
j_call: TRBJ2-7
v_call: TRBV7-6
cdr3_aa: CASSLRQQTYEQYF
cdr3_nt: TGTGCCAGCAGCTTACGACAGCAGACCTACGAGCAGTACTTC

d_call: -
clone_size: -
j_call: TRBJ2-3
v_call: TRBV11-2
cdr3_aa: CASSAGLTDRDTQYF
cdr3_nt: TGTGCCAGCAGCGCAGGACTAACCGATCGAGATACGCAGTATTTT

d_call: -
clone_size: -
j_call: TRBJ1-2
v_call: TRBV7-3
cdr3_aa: CASSLSRDYGYTF
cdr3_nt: TGTGCCAGCAGCTTAAGCAGGGATTATGGCTACACCTTC

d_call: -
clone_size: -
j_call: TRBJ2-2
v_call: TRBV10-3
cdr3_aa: CAISENLGRGGELFF
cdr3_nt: TGTGCCATCAGTGAGAATCTAGGACGTGGCGGGGAGCTGTTTTTT

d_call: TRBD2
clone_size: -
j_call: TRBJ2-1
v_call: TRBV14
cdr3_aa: CASSHTSGGWSEQFF
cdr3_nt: TGTGCCAGCAGTCATACTAGCGGGGGGTGGAGTGAGCAGTTCTTC

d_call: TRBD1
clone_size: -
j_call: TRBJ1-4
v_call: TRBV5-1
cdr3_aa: CASSAPGTGSEKLFF
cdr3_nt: TGCGCCAGCAGCGCCCCCGGGACAGGTTCTGAAAAACTGTTTTTT

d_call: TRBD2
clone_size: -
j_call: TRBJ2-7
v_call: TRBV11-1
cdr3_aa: CASSRGVAGVEQYF
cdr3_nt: TGTGCCAGCAGCCGCGGGGTAGCGGGAGTCGAGCAGTACTTC

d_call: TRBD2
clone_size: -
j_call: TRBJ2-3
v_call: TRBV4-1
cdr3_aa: CASSQGLAGGQSTDTQYF
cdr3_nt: TGCGCCAGCAGCCAAGGCCTAGCGGGGGGGCAGAGCACAGATACGCAGTATTTT

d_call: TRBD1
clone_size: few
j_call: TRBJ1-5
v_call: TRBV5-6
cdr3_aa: CASSRGPGQRIQPQHF
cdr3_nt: TGTGCCAGCAGCCGAGGACCGGGACAGAGAATACAGCCCCAGCATTTT

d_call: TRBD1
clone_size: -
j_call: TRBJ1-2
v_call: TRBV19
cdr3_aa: CASSIFIRQDRGSGYTF
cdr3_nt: TGTGCCAGTAGTATATTTATCCGTCAGGACAGGGGAAGCGGCTACACCTTC

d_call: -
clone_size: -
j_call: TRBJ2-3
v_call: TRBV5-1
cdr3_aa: CASSAQGRGWIDTQYF
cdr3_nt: TGCGCCAGCAGCGCCCAGGGGAGGGGTTGGATAGATACGCAGTATTTT

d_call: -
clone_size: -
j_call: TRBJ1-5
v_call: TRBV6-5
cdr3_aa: CASSYSSQRPQHF
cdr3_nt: TGTGCCAGCAGTTACTCGAGCCAGCGCCCCCAGCATTTT

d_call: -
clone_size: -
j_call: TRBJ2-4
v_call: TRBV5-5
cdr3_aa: CASSLMDSRTTNIQYF
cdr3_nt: TGTGCCAGCAGCTTGATGGACAGTCGGACCACAAACATTCAGTACTTC

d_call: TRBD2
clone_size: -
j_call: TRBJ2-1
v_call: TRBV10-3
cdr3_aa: CAISESINPSGMYNEQFF
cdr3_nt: TGTGCCATCAGTGAGTCGATTAATCCTAGCGGAATGTACAATGAGCAGTTCTTC

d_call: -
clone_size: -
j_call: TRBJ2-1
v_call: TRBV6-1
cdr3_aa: CASSELFGYNEQFF
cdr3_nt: TGTGCCAGCAGTGAATTGTTCGGGTACAATGAGCAGTTCTTC

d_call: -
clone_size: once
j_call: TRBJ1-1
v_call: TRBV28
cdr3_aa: CASSSTANTEAFF
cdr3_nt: TGTGCCAGCAGTAGCACAGCGAACACTGAAGCTTTCTTT

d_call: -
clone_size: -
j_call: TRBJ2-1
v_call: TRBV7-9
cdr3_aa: CASSLATGGGYNEQFF
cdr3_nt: TGTGCCAGCAGCTTAGCAACCGGTGGGGGATACAATGAGCAGTTCTTC

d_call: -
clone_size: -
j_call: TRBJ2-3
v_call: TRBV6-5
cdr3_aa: CASSYSLQISTDTQYF
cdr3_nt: TGTGCCAGCAGTTACTCATTACAGATCAGCACAGATACGCAGTATTTT

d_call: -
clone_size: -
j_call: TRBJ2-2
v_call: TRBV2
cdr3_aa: CASREKGVAGELFF
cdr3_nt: TGTGCCAGCAGGGAAAAGGGGGTCGCCGGGGAGCTGTTTTTT

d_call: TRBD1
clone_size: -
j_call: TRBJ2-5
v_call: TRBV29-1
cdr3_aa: CSVEILVGTGAQETQYF
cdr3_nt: TGCAGCGTTGAGATTTTAGTCGGGACAGGAGCCCAAGAGACCCAGTACTTC

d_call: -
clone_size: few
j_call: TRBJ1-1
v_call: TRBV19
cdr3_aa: CASSIDITFEAFF
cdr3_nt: TGTGCCAGTAGTATAGACATAACCTTTGAAGCTTTCTTT

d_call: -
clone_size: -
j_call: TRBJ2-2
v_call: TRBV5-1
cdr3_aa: CASSLPTANTGELFF
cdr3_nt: TGCGCCAGCAGCTTACCCACAGCGAACACCGGGGAGCTGTTTTTT

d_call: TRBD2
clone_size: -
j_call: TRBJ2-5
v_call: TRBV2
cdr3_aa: CASSDKREGTQYF
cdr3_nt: TGTGCCAGCAGTGACAAGCGGGAAGGGACCCAGTACTTC

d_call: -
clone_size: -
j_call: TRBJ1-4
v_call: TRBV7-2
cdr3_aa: CASSSSSTLTNEKLFF
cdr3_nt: TGTGCCAGCAGCTCTTCGTCGACACTAACTAATGAAAAACTGTTTTTT

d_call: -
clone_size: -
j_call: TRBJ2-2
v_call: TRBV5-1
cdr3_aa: CASGRGSVSGELFF
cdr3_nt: TGCGCCAGCGGCCGGGGTAGTGTTTCCGGGGAGCTGTTTTTT

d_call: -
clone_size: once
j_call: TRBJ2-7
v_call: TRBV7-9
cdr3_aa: CASSFQGLEYF
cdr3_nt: TGTGCCAGCAGCTTCCAGGGGTTGGAGTACTTC

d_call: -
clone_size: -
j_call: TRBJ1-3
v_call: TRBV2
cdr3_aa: CASKRGSGNTIYF
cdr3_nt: TGTGCCAGCAAAAGGGGCTCTGGAAACACCATATATTTT

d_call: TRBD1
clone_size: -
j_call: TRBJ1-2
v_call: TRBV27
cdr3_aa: CASGGSGGGYTF
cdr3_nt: TGTGCCAGCGGGGGGTCAGGGGGTGGCTACACCTTC

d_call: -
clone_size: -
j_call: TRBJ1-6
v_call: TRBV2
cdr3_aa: CASREGTPYNSPLHF
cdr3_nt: TGTGCCAGCAGGGAAGGGACACCCTATAATTCACCCCTCCACTTT

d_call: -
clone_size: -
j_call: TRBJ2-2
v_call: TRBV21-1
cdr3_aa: CASSRRLAGNTGELFF
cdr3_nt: TGTGCCAGCAGCAGACGACTAGCGGGGAACACCGGGGAGCTGTTTTTT

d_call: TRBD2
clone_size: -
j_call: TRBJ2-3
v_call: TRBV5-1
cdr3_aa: CASSFGSGTGTDTQYF
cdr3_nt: TGCGCCAGCAGCTTTGGTAGCGGGACTGGCACAGATACGCAGTATTTT

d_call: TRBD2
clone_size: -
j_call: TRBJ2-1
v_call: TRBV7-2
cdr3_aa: CASSILAGEWQFF
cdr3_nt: TGTGCCAGCAGCATACTAGCGGGAGAATGGCAGTTCTTC

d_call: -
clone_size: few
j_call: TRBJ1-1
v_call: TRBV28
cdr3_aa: CASKFTANTEAFF
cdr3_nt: TGTGCCAGCAAGTTTACTGCGAACACTGAAGCTTTCTTT

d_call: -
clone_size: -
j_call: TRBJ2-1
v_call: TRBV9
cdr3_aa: CASSVVSGFVEQFF
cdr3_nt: TGTGCCAGCAGCGTAGTTTCGGGATTTGTTGAGCAGTTCTTC

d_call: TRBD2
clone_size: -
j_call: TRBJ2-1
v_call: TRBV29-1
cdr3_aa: CSVERESNEQFF
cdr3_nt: TGCAGCGTTGAGCGGGAGAGCAATGAGCAGTTCTTC

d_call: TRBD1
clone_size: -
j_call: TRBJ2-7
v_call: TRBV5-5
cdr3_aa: CASSWRQGTYEQYF
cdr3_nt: TGTGCCAGCAGCTGGCGACAGGGTACCTACGAGCAGTACTTC

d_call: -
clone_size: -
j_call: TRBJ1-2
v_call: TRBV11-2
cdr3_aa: CASSLGKGSLSFF
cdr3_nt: TGTGCCAGCAGCTTAGGGAAGGGGAGCCTTAGCTTCTTC

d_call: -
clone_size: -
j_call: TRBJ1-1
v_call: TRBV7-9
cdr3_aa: CASSVWTEAFF
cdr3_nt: TGTGCCAGCAGTGTGTGGACTGAAGCTTTCTTT

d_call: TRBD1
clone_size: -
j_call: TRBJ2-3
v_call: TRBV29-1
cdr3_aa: CSVGNRGRPDTQYF
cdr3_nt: TGCAGCGTTGGAAACAGGGGGCGCCCAGATACGCAGTATTTT

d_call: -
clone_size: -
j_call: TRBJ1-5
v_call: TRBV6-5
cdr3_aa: CASSLTRSAQPQHF
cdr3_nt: TGTGCCAGCAGTCTAACCCGCTCGGCTCAGCCCCAGCATTTT

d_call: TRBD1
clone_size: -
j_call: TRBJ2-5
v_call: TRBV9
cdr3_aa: CASSVGETGLKTQYF
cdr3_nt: TGTGCCAGCAGCGTAGGGGAGACAGGGCTGAAGACCCAGTACTTC

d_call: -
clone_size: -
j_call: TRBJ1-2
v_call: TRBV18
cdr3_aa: CASSPDRGFSYGYTF
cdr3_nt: TGTGCCAGCTCACCAGATCGGGGGTTCAGCTATGGCTACACCTTC

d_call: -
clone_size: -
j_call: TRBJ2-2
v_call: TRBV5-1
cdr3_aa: CASSFGSGGTGELFF
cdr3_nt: TGCGCCAGCAGCTTTGGATCAGGGGGGACCGGGGAGCTGTTTTTT

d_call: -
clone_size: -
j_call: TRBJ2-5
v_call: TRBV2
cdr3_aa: CASNFEMETQYF
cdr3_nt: TGTGCCAGCAATTTCGAGATGGAGACCCAGTACTTC

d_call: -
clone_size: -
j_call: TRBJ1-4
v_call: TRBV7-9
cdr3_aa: CASSLELATLNEKLFF
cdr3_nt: TGTGCCAGCAGCTTAGAACTTGCCACACTTAATGAAAAACTGTTTTTT

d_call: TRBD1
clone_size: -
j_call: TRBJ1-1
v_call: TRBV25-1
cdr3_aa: CASMDRGIMNTEAFF
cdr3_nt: TGTGCCAGTATGGACAGGGGTATCATGAACACTGAAGCTTTCTTT

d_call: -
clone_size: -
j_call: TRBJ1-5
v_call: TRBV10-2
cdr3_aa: CASTEQGVGQPQHF
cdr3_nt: TGCGCCAGCACCGAACAGGGAGTGGGTCAGCCCCAGCATTTT

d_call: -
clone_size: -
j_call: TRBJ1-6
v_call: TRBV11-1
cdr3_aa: CASSPGTGYNSPLHF
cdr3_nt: TGTGCCAGCAGCCCCGGAACAGGGTATAATTCACCCCTCCACTTT

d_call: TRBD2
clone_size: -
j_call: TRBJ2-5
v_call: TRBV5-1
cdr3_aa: CASSLGAGSVRGQETQYF
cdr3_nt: TGCGCCAGCAGCTTGGGAGCGGGATCAGTTCGTGGGCAAGAGACCCAGTACTTC